The 5 T cell receptor beta chains below were found in one sample sequenced in a study of cytomegalovirus exposure and HLA in healthy donors. The PCR contained 60 Vbeta and 13 Jbeta primers. Sequencing used immunoSEQ multiplex PCR; TCRdb keeps in-frame clones, though not all of them. This table holds 100,000 to 150,000 clones, about a sixth found once. Sample: PBMCs. These receptors all come from a female donor in good health and CMV-seropositive.

This clone was recorded a few times. The V gene is TRBV5-6, the J gene TRBJ2-7; TRBD2 aligns across 10 bases. There are 15 residues in the CDR3. Germline V lookup: CDR1 SGHDT, CDR2 YYEEEE. J lost 6 bases, V lost 0 bases, and 6 bases had no gene match. The CDR3: CASSLDWTSGSEQYF. The DNA for the CDR3 is TGTGCCAGCAGCTTGGATTGGACTAGCGGTTCCGAGCAGTACTTC.

This clone was picked up a small number of times. The chain uses TRBV11-3 and TRBJ2-5, with TRBD2 matching over 8 bases. V shed 5 bases and J 4 bases; nucleotides not matched to a gene: 3. CDR1 SGHNT and CDR2 YENEEA come from the germline V gene. This CDR3 comprises 13 residues. The CDR3 DNA follows: TGTGCCAGCAGCCCGGGGGGGCCAGAGACCCAGTACTTC. Its protein product is CASSPGGPETQYF.

The chain joins TRBV19 to TRBJ1-1; D remains ambiguous. Trimming cost V 4 bases and J 8 bases, with 14 bases left between them. This CDR3 comprises 13 residues. In germline, CDR1 is LNHDA, CDR2 SQIVND (reference sequence). CDR3 DNA: TGTGCCAGTAGTAGCAGATTATTCGGGGAAGCTTTCTTT. Protein product: CASSSRLFGEAFF.

The chain employs TRBV7-9 and TRBJ1-1; 7 nucleotides align to TRBD1. From germline, CDR1 is SEHNR and CDR2 FQNEAQ (reference sequence). V lost 5 bases, J lost 6 bases, and 9 bases stayed unmatched. This CDR3 spans 14 amino acids. This chain's CDR3 is CASSGINRGPEAFF. In DNA, the CDR3 is TGTGCCAGCAGCGGAATCAACAGGGGTCCTGAAGCTTTCTTT.

In this sample, this clone turned up a few times. The chain employs TRBV18 and TRBJ1-1; no definite D call. CDR1 is KGHSH, CDR2 LQKENI, per germline. Trimming stripped 2 bases from V and 8 bases from J, with 12 bases between. The CDR3 consists of 13 residues. The CDR3 is CASSPDTAEEAFF. The CDR3 DNA reads TGTGCCAGCTCACCAGACACCGCCGAGGAAGCTTTCTTT.